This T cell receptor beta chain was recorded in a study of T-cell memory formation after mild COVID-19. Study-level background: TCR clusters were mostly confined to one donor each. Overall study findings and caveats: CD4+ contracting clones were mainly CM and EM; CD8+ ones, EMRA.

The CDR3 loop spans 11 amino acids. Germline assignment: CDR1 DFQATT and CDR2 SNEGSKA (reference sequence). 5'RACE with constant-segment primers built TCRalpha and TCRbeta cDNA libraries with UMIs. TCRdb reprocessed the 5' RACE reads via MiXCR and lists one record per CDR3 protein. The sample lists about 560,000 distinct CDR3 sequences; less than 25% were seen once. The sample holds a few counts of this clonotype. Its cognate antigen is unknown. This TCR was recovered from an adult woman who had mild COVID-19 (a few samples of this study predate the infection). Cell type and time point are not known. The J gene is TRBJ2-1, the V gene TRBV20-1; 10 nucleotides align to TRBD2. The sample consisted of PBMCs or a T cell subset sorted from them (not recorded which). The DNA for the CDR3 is TGCAGCGGACTAGCGGATAATGAGCAGTTCTTC. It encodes CSGLADNEQFF.